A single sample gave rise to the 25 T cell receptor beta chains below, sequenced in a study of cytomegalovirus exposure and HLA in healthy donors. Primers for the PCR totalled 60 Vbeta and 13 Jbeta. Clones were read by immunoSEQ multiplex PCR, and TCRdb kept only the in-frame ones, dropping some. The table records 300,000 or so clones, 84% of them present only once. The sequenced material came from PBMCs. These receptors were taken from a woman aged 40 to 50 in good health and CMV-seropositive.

The CDR3 region is CASSLGSGRALDEQYF. CDR3 sequence (DNA): TGTGCCAGCAGCTTGGGCAGCGGGAGGGCCTTAGACGAGCAGTACTTC. The chain carries TRBV5-4 and TRBJ2-7; 10 bases match TRBD2. Germline V gene data show CDR1 as SGHNT and CDR2 as YYREEE (reference sequence). The CDR3 length is 16 residues. Trimming at V came to 0 bases and at J to 5 bases, leaving 8 bases not matched to a gene.

CDR3 bases: TGTGCCAGTAGCCTGGGGGGGGGACAGGTGGGCACTGAAGCTTTCTTT. It encodes CASSLGGGQVGTEAFF. The chain joins TRBV19 to TRBJ1-1; 8 nucleotides match TRBD1. This CDR3 comprises 16 residues. V was clipped by 6 bases and J by 4 bases; unmatched bases: 13. CDR1 LNHDA and CDR2 SQIVND come from the germline V gene (reference sequence).

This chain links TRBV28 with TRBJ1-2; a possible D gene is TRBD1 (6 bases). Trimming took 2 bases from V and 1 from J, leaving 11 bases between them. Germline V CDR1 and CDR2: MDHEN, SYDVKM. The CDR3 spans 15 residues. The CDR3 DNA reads TGTGCCAGCAGTTTAATCACAGGGCGTAACTATGGCTACACCTTC. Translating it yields CASSLITGRNYGYTF.

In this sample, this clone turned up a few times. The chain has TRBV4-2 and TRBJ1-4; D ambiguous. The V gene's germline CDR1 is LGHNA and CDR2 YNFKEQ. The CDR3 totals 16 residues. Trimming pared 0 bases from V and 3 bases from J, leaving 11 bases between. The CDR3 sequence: CASSQDYWASNEKLFF. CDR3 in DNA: TGTGCCAGCAGCCAAGACTACTGGGCGTCTAATGAAAAACTGTTTTTT.

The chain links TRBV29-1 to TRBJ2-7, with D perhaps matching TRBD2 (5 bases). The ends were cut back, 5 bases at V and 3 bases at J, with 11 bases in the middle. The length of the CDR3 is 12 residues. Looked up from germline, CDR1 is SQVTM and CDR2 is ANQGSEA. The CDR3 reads CSVLAGDYEQYF. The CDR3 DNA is TGCAGCGTTTTGGCGGGCGACTACGAGCAGTACTTC.

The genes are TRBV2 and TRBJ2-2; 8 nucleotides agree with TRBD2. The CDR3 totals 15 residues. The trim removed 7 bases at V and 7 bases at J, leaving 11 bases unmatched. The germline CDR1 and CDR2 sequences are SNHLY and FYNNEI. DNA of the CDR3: TGTGCCAGCATCAACGTCGGGGGGGTTATCGGGGAGCTGTTTTTT. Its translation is CASINVGGVIGELFF.

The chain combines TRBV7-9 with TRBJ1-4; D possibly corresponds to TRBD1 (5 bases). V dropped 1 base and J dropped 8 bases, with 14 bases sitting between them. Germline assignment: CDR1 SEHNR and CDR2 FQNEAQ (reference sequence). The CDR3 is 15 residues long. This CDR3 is CASSLGGGSAEKLFF. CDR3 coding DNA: TGTGCCAGCAGCTTAGGGGGGGGTTCAGCCGAAAAACTGTTTTTT.

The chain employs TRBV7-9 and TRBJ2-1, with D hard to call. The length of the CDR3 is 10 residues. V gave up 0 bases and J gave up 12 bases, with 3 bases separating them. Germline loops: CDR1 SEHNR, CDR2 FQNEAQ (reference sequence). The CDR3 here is CASSLARQFF. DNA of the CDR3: TGTGCCAGCAGCTTAGCGCGGCAGTTCTTC.

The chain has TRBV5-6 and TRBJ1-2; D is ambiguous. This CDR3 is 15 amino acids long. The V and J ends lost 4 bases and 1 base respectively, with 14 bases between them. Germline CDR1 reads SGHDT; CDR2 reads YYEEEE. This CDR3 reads CASSPWARLNYGYTF. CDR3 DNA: TGTGCCAGCAGCCCCTGGGCCAGGCTTAACTATGGCTACACCTTC.

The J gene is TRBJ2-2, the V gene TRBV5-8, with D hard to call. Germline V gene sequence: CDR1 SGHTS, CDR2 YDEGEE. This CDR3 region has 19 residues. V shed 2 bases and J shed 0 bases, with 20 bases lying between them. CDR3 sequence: CASSFSRYERDANTGELFF. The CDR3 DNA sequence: TGTGCCAGCAGCTTTAGTAGGTACGAGCGTGACGCGAACACCGGGGAGCTGTTTTTT.

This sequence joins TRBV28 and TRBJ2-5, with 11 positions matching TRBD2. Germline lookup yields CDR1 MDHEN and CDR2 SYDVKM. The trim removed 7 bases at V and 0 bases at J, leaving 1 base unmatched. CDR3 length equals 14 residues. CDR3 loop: CASTGLADQETQYF. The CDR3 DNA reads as TGTGCCAGCACGGGACTAGCGGACCAAGAGACCCAGTACTTC.

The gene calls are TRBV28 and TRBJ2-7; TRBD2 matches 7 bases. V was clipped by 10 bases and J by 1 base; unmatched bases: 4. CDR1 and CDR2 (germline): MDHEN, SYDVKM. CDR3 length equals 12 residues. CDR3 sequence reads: CATWGGSYEQYF. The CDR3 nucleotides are TGTGCCACCTGGGGGGGATCCTACGAGCAGTACTTC.

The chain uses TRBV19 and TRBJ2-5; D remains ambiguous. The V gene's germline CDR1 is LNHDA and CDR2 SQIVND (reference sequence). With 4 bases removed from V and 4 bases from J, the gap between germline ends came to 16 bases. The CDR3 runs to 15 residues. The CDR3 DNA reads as TGTGCCAGTAGTAAGATTGCAGGTCGGTCAGAGACCCAGTACTTC. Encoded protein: CASSKIAGRSETQYF. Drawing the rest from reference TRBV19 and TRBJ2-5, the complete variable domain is DGGITQSPKYLFRKEGQNVTLSCEQNLNHDAMYWYRQDPGQGLRLIYYSQIVNDFQKGDIAEGYSVSREKKESFPLTVTSAQKNPTAFYLCASSKIAGRSETQYFGPGTRLLVL.

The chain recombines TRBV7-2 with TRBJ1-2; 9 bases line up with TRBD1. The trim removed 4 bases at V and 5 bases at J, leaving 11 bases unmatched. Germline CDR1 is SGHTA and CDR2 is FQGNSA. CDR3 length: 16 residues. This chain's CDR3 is CASSSQGGQGRYGYTF. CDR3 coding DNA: TGTGCCAGCAGCTCACAGGGGGGACAGGGTCGATATGGCTACACCTTC.

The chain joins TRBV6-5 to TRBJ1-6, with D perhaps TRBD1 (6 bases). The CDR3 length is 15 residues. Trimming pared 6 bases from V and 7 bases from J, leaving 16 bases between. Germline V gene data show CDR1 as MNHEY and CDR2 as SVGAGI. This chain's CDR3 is CASSPLDRKNSPLHF. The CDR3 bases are TGTGCCAGCAGCCCCCTCGACAGGAAAAATTCACCCCTCCACTTT.

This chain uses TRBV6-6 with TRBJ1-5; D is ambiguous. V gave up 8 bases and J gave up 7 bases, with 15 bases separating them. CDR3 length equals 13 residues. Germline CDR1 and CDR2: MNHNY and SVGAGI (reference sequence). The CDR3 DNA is TGTGCCAGCGCGGGGAGCCGGCAGCAGCCCCAGCATTTT. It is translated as CASAGSRQQPQHF.

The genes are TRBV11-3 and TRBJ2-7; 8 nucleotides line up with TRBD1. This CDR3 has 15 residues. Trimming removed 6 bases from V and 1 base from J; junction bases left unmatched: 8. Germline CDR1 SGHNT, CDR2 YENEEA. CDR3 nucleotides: TGTGCCAGCAGGCCAGGGGGCAAGTTATCCTACGAGCAGTACTTC. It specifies CASRPGGKLSYEQYF. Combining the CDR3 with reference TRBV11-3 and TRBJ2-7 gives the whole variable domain EAGVVQSPRYKIIEKKQPVAFWCNPISGHNTLYWYLQNLGQGPELLIRYENEEAVDDSQLPKDRFSAERLKGVDSTLKIQPAELGDSAVYLCASRPGGKLSYEQYFGPGTRLTVT.

DNA of the CDR3: TGTGCCAGCAGATGGACAGGGGACTCGGGGACCCAGTACTTC. It specifies CASRWTGDSGTQYF. The chain couples TRBV27 to TRBJ2-5, with TRBD1 matching 9 bases. Germline assignment: CDR1 MNHEY and CDR2 SMNVEV (reference sequence). V lost 6 bases, J lost 7 bases, and 9 bases stayed unmatched. The CDR3 loop spans 14 amino acids.

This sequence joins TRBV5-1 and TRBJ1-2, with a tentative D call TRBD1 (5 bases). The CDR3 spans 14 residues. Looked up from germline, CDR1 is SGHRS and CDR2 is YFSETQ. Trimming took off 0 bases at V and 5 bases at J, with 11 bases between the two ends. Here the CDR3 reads CASSLGVGGYGYTF. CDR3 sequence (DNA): TGCGCCAGCAGCTTGGGTGTCGGGGGATATGGCTACACCTTC.

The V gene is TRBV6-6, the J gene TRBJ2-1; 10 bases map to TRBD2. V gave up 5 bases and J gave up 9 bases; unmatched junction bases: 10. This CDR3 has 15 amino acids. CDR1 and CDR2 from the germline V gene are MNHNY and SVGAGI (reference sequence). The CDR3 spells CASSPPSGSTAEQFF. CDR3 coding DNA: TGTGCCAGCAGTCCCCCTAGCGGGAGTACGGCTGAGCAGTTCTTC.

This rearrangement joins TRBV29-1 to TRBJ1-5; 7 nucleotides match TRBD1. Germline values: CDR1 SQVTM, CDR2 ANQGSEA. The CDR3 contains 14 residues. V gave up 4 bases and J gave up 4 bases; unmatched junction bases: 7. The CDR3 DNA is TGCAGCGTTGCTTCGGGCAGGGGGAATCAGCCCCAGCATTTT. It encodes CSVASGRGNQPQHF.

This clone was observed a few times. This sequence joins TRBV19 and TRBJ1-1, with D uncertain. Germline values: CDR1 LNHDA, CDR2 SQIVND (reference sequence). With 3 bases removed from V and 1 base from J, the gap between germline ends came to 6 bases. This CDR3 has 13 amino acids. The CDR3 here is CASSIGGNTEAFF. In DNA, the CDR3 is TGTGCCAGTAGTATCGGCGGGAACACTGAAGCTTTCTTT.

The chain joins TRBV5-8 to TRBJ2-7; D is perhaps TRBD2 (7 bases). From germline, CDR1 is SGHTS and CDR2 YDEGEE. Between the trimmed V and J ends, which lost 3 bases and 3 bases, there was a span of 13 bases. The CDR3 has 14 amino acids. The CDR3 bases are TGTGCCAGCAGCTCCGGGGGGCATTTCTACGAGCAGTACTTC. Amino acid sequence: CASSSGGHFYEQYF.

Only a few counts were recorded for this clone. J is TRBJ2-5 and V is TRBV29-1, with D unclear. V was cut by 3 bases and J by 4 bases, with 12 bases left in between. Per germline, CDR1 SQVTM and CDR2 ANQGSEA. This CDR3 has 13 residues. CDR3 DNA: TGCAGCGTTGACGTCACTCGAGGAGAGACCCAGTACTTC. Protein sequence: CSVDVTRGETQYF.

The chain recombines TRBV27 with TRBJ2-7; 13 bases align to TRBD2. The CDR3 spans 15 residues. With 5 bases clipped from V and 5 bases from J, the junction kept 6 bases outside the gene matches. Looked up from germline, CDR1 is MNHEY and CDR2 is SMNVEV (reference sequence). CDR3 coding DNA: TGTGCCAGCAGTACTAGCGGGAGGGCCAATGACGAGCAGTACTTC. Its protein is CASSTSGRANDEQYF.